One T cell receptor beta chain is described in this entry. Its antigen is not yet known. Nothing much larger sits one base from this clone, and base qualities are not available. This sample is drawn from a study of control samples from healthy donors and cancer patients (dated by TCRdb to 2020 to 2021). Counted from cysteine to phenylalanine, this CDR3 has 12 amino acids. The only DNA kept is the CDR3, 36 bases in frame from the first base. V and J lose 4 bases and 3 bases, and a span of 7 bases separates them. CDR1 is given as SGHDT and CDR2 as YYEEEE, both from the germline V gene. Receptor libraries were prepared by the immunoSEQ multiplex PCR assay. Imported from immuneACCESS, the table was reduced by TCRdb to in-frame sequences with V and J called. These copies leave out some clones; in studies compared against another copy, an unresolved V gene accounts for under half, and the cause of the remainder is not known. The sample profile shows some 410,000 clones; more than 80% of them were found once. The biggest ten clones account for over 5.5% of the sample.

The receptor's source is a man aged 40-50 years with head and neck cancer. Sequenced material: PBMCs. Rearrangement joined TRBV5-6 to TRBJ1-2; there is no confident call for the D gene. The DNA reads TGTGCCAGCAGCGTCGAATACTATGGCTACACCTTC. Translation gives CASSVEYYGYTF.